This T cell receptor beta chain was found in a study of blood T cells in healthy people across ages. For the second PCR, which ran for about 6 to 12 cycles, a sample-barcoded 5' primer and a J-beta primer mix were used. TCRdb fed the 5' RACE reads into MiXCR, producing one record per CDR3 protein. The sample shows 780,000 or so distinct CDR3 sequences, more than 55% of them seen only once. Concerning this clonotype itself: Its antigen is unknown.

The CDR3 sequence is 14 residues long. Per the germline V gene, CDR1 is MNHEY and CDR2 is SMNVEV (reference sequence). Trimming at V came to 6 bases and at J to 11 bases, leaving 15 bases not matched to a gene. Each sample yielded at least 5.5 micrograms of PBMC total RNA. Study results and limitations: Donor CMV status, an unknown factor, possibly confounded changes in expanded clonotypes.

The clonotype originates from a middle-aged man in good health. The chain joins TRBV27 to TRBJ2-5; 7 bases align to TRBD2. Sequencing was performed on blood. CDR3 DNA: TGTGCCAGCAGCCTCGGACGGGACTATCAGGAGCAGTACTTC. It translates to CASSLGRDYQEQYF.